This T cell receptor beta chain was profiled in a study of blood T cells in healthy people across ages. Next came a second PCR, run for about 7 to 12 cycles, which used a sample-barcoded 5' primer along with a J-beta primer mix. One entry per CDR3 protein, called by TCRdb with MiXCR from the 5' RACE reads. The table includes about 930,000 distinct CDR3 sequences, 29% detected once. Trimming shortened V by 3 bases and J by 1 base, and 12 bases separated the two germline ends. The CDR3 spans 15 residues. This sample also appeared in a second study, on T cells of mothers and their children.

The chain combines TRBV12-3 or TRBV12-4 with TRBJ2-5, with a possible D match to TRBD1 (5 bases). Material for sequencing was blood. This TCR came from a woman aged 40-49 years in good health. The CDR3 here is CASSFEQGLQETQYF. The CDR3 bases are TGTGCCAGCAGTTTTGAGCAGGGTCTCCAAGAGACCCAGTACTTC.